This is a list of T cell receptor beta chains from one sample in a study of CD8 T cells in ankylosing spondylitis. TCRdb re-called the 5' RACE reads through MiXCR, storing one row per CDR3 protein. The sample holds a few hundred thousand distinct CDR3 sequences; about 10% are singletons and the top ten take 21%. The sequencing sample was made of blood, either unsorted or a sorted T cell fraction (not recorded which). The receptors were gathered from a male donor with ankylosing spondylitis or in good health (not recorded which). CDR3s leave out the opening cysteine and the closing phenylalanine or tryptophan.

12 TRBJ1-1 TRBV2 ASSESRVGTEAF
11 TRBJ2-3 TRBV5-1 ASSSLRSDTQY
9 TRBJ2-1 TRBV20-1 SATGYGEQF
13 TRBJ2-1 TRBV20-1 SARGLAVSYNEQF
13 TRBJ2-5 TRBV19 ASSIAGGSAETQY
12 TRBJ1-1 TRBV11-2 ASSHGTGGTEAF
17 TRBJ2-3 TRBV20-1 SAPRASGGVGTRTDTQY
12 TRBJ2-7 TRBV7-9 ASSLEGGTNEQY
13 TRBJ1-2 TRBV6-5 ASSYATGVDYGYT
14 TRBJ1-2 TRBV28 ASRSTGGFTNYGYT
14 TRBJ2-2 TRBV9 ASSVAGTSNTGELF
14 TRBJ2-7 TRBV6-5 ASSYVPAGAGDEQY
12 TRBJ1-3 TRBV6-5 ASSNRVTGNTIY
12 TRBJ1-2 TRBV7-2 ASSYAGQGNGYT
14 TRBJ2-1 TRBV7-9 ASSNTGTRARDEQF
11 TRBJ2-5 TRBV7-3 ASSLSRLETQY
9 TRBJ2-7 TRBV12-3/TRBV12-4 ASGGGYEQY
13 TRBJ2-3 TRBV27 ASSLGSIVTDTQY
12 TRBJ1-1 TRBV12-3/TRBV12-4 ASSFSRAASFAF
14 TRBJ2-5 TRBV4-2 ASSPEGGLTEETQY
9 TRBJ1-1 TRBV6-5 ASSFDREAF
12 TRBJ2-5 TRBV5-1 ASSSGGQGETQY
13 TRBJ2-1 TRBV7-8 ASSLVGGLSNEQF
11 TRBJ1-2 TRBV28 ASSLWGVDGYT
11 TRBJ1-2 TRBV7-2 ASTPGTNYGYP
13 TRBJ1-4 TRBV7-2 ASSSGTGAGEKLF
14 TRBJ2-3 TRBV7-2 ASSSGLAGEVDTQY
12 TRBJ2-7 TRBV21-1 ASSKRGQGYEQY
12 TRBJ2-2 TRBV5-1 ASSWGQATGELF
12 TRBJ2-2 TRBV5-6 ANSRALRPGELF
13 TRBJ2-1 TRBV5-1 ASSRSGVAYNEQF
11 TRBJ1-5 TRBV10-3 AIRAGLNQPQH
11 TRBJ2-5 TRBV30 AWSRQGTETQY
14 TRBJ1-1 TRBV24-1 ATRGGSTKGNTEAF
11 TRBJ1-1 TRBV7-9 ASSRLADTEAF
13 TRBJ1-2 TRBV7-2 ASSLILGGFYGYT
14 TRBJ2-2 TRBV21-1 ASSRKGGAITGELF
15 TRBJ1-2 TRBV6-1 ASRQPPGTGGWYGYT
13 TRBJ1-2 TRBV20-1 SARASDSPLYGYT
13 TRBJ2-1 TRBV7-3 ASSKGASGYNEQF
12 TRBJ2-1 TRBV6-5 ASSFGLRYREQF
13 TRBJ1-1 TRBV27 ASIEKTGMNTEAF
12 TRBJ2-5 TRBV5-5 ASSSDGEWKTQY
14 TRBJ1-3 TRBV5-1 ASSLEGINSGNTIY
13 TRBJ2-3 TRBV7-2 ASSLGRGVTDTQY
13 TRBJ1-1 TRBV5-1 ASSTGTGPILEAF
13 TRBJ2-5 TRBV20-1 SARVETYPPETQY
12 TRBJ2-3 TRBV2 ASSEATVTDTQY
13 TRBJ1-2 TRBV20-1 SAKVPGQGYYGYT
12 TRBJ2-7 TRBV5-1 ASSLVGLEYEQY
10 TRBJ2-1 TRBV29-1 SVAGGPNEQF
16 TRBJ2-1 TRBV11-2 ASSLGGGGLAAYNEQF
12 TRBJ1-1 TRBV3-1 ASSLGTGFTEAF
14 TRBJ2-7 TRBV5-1 ASSAGSGSSSYEQY
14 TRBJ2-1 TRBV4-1 ASSQFDLPGRNEQF